This T cell receptor beta chain was recovered during a study of shared T cell receptors in the human thymus. Generated by immunoSEQ multiplex PCR, the TCRdb table keeps only in-frame clones and is missing some. Found here are some 700,000 clones, 85% to 90% of them singletons; the top ten hold 0.008% to 0.011%. These data were also reused for a study on human thymus T cells. This second study says: Healthy Finnish infants having corrective surgery for congenital heart defects served as donors. The thymus was resected at corrective cardiac surgery. Seemingly biased V and J gene usage marked thymic and blood repertoires.

This TCR was sampled from a boy in the first two years of life with a congenital heart defect. The sample consisted of thymocytes.

In DNA, the CDR3 is TGCGCCAGCAGCCAATCCCCCGGGACTAGCGGGACCCGAGCCTACAATGAGCAGTTCTTC. This sequence encodes CASSQSPGTSGTRAYNEQFF. The J gene is TRBJ2-1, the V gene TRBV4-1, with 13 bases lining up with TRBD2. The CDR3 is 20 residues long. CDR1 and CDR2 (germline): MGHRA, YSYEKL. With 2 bases clipped from V and 2 bases from J, the junction kept 12 bases outside the gene matches.